This TCR beta chain was sequenced in a study of shared clonotypes between healthy human individuals (dated by TCRdb to the early 2020s). Looking at the study overall: The cohort comprised a couple of women and a few men aged 18 to 49 years. Leukapheresis yielded between about 0.85 and 10 billion PBMCs per donor. To estimate repertoire size and how much clonotype sharing occurs between individuals, the study deeply sequenced the blood TCR repertoires of five healthy adults. For each donor, CD4 naive and CD4 memory were each given three plates, CD8 naive was given two plates, and CD8 memory was given one plate. To increase sequencing depth and limit assay-specific biases, TCR repertoire library preparation and sequencing were carried out by different laboratories using diverse techniques.

Note on this clone: Its antigen remains undetermined. No base quality values were provided; no much bigger clone lies one nucleotide off.

Using the deep immunoSEQ assay, TCR CDR3 regions were amplified from genomic DNA by multiplex PCR. Genomic DNA extracted from each cell subset was distributed evenly over all wells of several immunoSEQ 96-well plates, and each plate served as one replicate. For sorted subsets, 200 to 250 ng of genomic DNA, equivalent to some 30,000 T cell genomes, went into each replicate PCR. The purified libraries were quantified using a Qubit 3.0 fluorometer, sized with a Bioanalyzer 2100, and then quantified again using the KAPA Library Quantification kit. A separate single-read 150-cycle Illumina NextSeq 550 flow cell was used to sequence each immunoSEQ 96-well plate. In the original analysis: The immunoSEQ output contained only junctional sequences without quality scores, so filtering could not match that applied to full-length reads. To assign V/J genes and CDR3, sequences were annotated against IMGT germline references using PyIR, a Python wrapper for IgBLAST v1.9. Any read was removed if the V/J assignment was weak (E-value above 1e-6), the CDR3 was missing, or the read contained stop codons, out-of-frame junctions, or ambiguous translated residues. A V3J clonotype was defined by an identical inferred V gene, J gene, and CDR3 amino acid sequence. To compute the percentage overlap between repertoires, the number of shared unique clonotypes was divided by the size of the smaller repertoire. Three approaches were used to assess repertoire richness: RTK rarefaction, the Chao1 estimator, and Recon v2.1 estimates of unobserved clonotypes. OLGA was used to compute generation probabilities for all TCRbeta clonotypes that the gDNA method yielded from a handful of donors. TCRdb mirrors the immuneACCESS table, restricted to in-frame sequences. Some clones are absent from its copies; in checked studies, under half trace to an unresolved V gene, and the reason for the others is unknown. Clone size and V and J calls were adopted from that table, with D and trimming inferred from the DNA. The sample has under 2.5 million clones on record, around 92% of them singletons. 0.37% of the sample is held by the ten biggest clonotypes.

Broader findings and caveats from the paper: Pairwise subsampling led to the expectation that sequencing depth would affect the degree of clonotype sharing among donors. Larger estimated clonotype richness was generally found for naive subsets than for memory subsets. When a handful of donors were compared, the shared fraction of clonotypes was about 5.2% for naive CD4, less than 4% for naive CD8, roughly 2.5% for memory CD4, and less than 0.5% for memory CD8. Because the study included a small number of donors, the genetic and exposure-history diversity represented was limited. Sampling was restricted to blood, and TCR repertoires in tissue are likely to differ from TCR repertoires in blood. Compared with non-shared clonotypes, clonotypes shared by all four sorted-subset donors had higher generation probabilities. Incomplete sequencing was indicated by rarefaction of sorted-subset datasets, despite the large sequencing depth.

The donors were healthy, HIV-negative adults with no recently reported acute infections or vaccinations. All donors were Caucasian adults living in Nashville, Tennessee, USA. CD4+ T cells were enriched by magnetic negative selection, after which naive cells were positively selected on CD45RA and the negative fraction was taken as the memory subset. Blood was obtained by leukapheresis, after which PBMCs were separated by Ficoll-Histopaque density gradient centrifugation and cryopreserved in liquid nitrogen vapor phase. Purity and quantity of every magnetically sorted T cell population were checked by analytical flow cytometry. Genomic DNA was isolated from each sorted fraction and quantified by UV absorbance on a Nanodrop 2000c. CDR1 and CDR2 were assigned from the germline V gene (reference sequence) as LNHNV and YYDKDF. The CDR3 runs 14 residues from the cysteine to the phenylalanine. CDR3 DNA only is kept here, 42 bases in frame from base 1. Compared with germline, V lacks 5 bases and J lacks 8 bases; bases without a gene match: 10.

The chain joins TRBV15 to TRBJ1-2; 8 bases in the middle match TRBD1. Sequenced input: naive CD4+ T cells from PBMCs. Per the publication, the cell subset or site label means: CD45RA+ positively selected. The source of this sequence is a man younger than 35 in good health. Some clones in this sample may be carry-over from other donors' samples. The nucleotide sequence reads TGTGCCACCAGCGTAGAATACGGACAGGGAGGCTACACCTTC. Its translation reads: CATSVEYGQGGYTF.